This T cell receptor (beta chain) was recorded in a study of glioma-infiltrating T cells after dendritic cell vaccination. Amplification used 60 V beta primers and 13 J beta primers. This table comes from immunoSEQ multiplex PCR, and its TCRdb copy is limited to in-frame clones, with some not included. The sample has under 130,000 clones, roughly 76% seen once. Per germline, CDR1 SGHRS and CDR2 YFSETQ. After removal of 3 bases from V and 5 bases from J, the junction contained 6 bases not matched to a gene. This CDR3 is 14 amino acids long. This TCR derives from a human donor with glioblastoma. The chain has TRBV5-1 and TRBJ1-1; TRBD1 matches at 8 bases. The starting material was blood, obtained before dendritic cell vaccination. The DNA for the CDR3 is TGCGCCAGCAGCTCGATGACAGGGGAGACTGAAGCTTTCTTT. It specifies CASSSMTGETEAFF. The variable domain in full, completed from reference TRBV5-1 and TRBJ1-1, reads KAGVTQTPRYLIKTRGQQVTLSCSPISGHRSVSWYQQTPGQGLQFLFEYFSETQRNKGNFPGRFSGRQFSNSRSEMNVSTLELGDSALYLCASSSMTGETEAFFGQGTRLTVV.